A single TCR beta chain is shown here with its context. Antigen unknown. The sequence runs out 3 residues before the end of the CDR3; the remainder is reconstructed from the germline J gene. Assay: immunoSEQ multiplex PCR; the TCRdb copy retains only in-frame clones and omits some. The table counts 31,000 or so clones; roughly 14% lies in the top ten. The data stem from a study of Tregs in tolerant kidney transplant recipients. The study, taken as a whole, reports: For some patients, primers changed over time, blocking nucleotide-level comparison. Donor-specific Treg expansion exceeded global Treg expansion in tolerant patients, suggesting antigen drive.

This CDR3 is 14 amino acids long. Germline loops: CDR1 DFQATT, CDR2 SNEGSKA (reference sequence). V gave up 2 bases and J gave up 6 bases; unmatched junction bases: 9. The source of this sequence is a human donor who received a combined kidney and bone marrow transplant. The sample here was CD8+ T cells from blood, taken before the transplant. The J gene is TRBJ2-7, the V gene TRBV20-1; TRBD1 agrees at 8 bases. The CDR3 is CSARKPGQAGEQYF. CDR3 DNA, as far as it was read: TGCAGTGCTAGAAAACCGGGACAGGCTGGCGAG.